This section outlines one T cell receptor beta chain sequence together with its context. Its target is not known. This record belongs to a study of beta chain features in type 1 diabetes. Per germline, CDR1 SGDLS and CDR2 YYNGEE. CDR3 length: 16 amino acids. J was trimmed by 4 bases and V by 3 bases; bases with no gene match: 9. Reverse transcription of all isolated RNA meant that expressed TCRB transcripts were sequenced. Produced via immunoSEQ multiplex PCR; TCRdb's table is partial and in-frame only. The sample consists of fewer than 250,000 clones, approximately 70% of them appearing once. The study's findings and limits: The study found fewer insertions and more deletions at VDJ junctions in type 1 diabetes patients. A cDNA-based sequencing approach could over-represent cells with high TCR expression.

The V call is TRBV9, the J call TRBJ2-2, with 7 nucleotides matching TRBD1. What was sequenced was naive CD4+ T cells from blood. This clonotype was sampled from a man younger than 45 in good health. The CDR3, as DNA: TGTGCCAGCAGCGAGGACAGGAGGTCGGGCACCGGGGAGCTGTTTTTT. This encodes CASSEDRRSGTGELFF. Filled out from reference TRBV9 and TRBJ2-2, the complete variable domain reads DSGVTQTPKHLITATGQRVTLRCSPRSGDLSVYWYQQSLDQGLQFLIQYYNGEERAKGNILERFSAQQFPDLHSELNLSSLELGDSALYFCASSEDRRSGTGELFFGEGSRLTVL.